Listed below are T cell receptor beta chains from one sample, sequenced in a study of blood T cell repertoires in COVID-19. TCRdb's table, derived via immunoSEQ multiplex PCR, lists solely in-frame clones and lacks some. The table has roughly 73,000 clones, over 75% seen once; the top ten hold more than 2.5%. Sequenced material: peripheral blood. These receptors all come from an older man with active or convalescent COVID-19. The CDR3 runs from the conserved cysteine through the conserved F or W. Fields, in order: J gene, clone size, D gene, V gene, CDR3 DNA, CDR3 protein. D genes are given only for firm matches. Size is omitted from some rows. Given values are once, few, many or a class for expanded clones.

J gene: TRBJ2-2; clone size: .; D gene: .; V gene: TRBV5-6; CDR3 DNA: TGTGCCAGCAGCTTGGCAGGGCCCGGGGAGCTGTTTTTT; CDR3 protein: CASSLAGPGELFF
J gene: TRBJ2-7; clone size: .; D gene: .; V gene: TRBV7-8; CDR3 DNA: TGTGCCAGCAGCTTAGGACAGATCTCCTACGAGCAGTACTTC; CDR3 protein: CASSLGQISYEQYF
J gene: TRBJ1-5; clone size: .; D gene: .; V gene: TRBV28; CDR3 DNA: TGTGCCAGCAGTTTAGGGTCCAGGGTTCTTCAGCCCCAGCATTTT; CDR3 protein: CASSLGSRVLQPQHF
J gene: TRBJ2-3; clone size: .; D gene: TRBD2; V gene: TRBV10-1; CDR3 DNA: TGCGCCAGCAGTCCGACTAGCGGGGGGCCGGGGGATACGCAGTATTTT; CDR3 protein: CASSPTSGGPGDTQYF
J gene: TRBJ1-5; clone size: .; D gene: TRBD1; V gene: TRBV7-8; CDR3 DNA: TGTGCCAGCAGCTCATGGACAGGGGGTAGCAATCAGCCCCAGCATTTT; CDR3 protein: CASSSWTGGSNQPQHF
J gene: TRBJ2-2; clone size: once; D gene: TRBD2; V gene: TRBV27; CDR3 DNA: TGTGCCAGCAGTAGCGGGAGATCTCACACCGGGGAGCTGTTTTTT; CDR3 protein: CASSSGRSHTGELFF
J gene: TRBJ2-7; clone size: .; D gene: .; V gene: TRBV6-1; CDR3 DNA: TGTGCCAGCAGTGAAGCGGGGACACTTGCCTACGAGCAGTACTTC; CDR3 protein: CASSEAGTLAYEQYF
J gene: TRBJ2-7; clone size: .; D gene: .; V gene: TRBV6-5; CDR3 DNA: TGTGCCAGCAGTTCCGGGTTAAAACAGTACTTC; CDR3 protein: CASSSGLKQYF
J gene: TRBJ2-5; clone size: .; D gene: TRBD2; V gene: TRBV10-3; CDR3 DNA: TGTGCCATCAGTGAGTCGGTAGCGGGGCAAGAGACCCAGTACTTC; CDR3 protein: CAISESVAGQETQYF
J gene: TRBJ2-3; clone size: once; D gene: TRBD2; V gene: TRBV7-6; CDR3 DNA: TGTGCCAGCAGCTTAGGACTAGCGGCTTACACAGATACGCAGTATTTT; CDR3 protein: CASSLGLAAYTDTQYF
J gene: TRBJ1-5; clone size: .; D gene: TRBD1; V gene: TRBV15; CDR3 DNA: TGTGCCACCAGCAGAGAACAGGGGTTTAGCAATCAGCCCCAGCATTTT; CDR3 protein: CATSREQGFSNQPQHF
J gene: TRBJ1-1; clone size: .; D gene: .; V gene: TRBV5-1; CDR3 DNA: TGCGCCAGCAGGTCTGAGGGTCCCACGTACACTGAAGCTTTCTTT; CDR3 protein: CASRSEGPTYTEAFF
J gene: TRBJ1-1; clone size: .; D gene: .; V gene: TRBV29-1; CDR3 DNA: TGCAGCGGTGCGACAGGATATTCGAATGAAGCTTTCTTT; CDR3 protein: CSGATGYSNEAFF
J gene: TRBJ2-7; clone size: .; D gene: TRBD1; V gene: TRBV27; CDR3 DNA: TGTGCCAGCAGTTTAAGGGGTCCGGGACAGGGGACCCCGGAGACCTACGAGCAGTACTTC; CDR3 protein: CASSLRGPGQGTPETYEQYF
J gene: TRBJ1-2; clone size: .; D gene: .; V gene: TRBV5-1; CDR3 DNA: TGCGCCAGCAGCTTGGCAGGGAGGCTTGGCGGCGGCTACACCTTC; CDR3 protein: CASSLAGRLGGGYTF
J gene: TRBJ1-3; clone size: .; D gene: .; V gene: TRBV30; CDR3 DNA: TGTGCCTGGACTTTAGTTTCCCATTCTGGAAACACCATATATTTT; CDR3 protein: CAWTLVSHSGNTIYF
J gene: TRBJ2-7; clone size: .; D gene: TRBD1; V gene: TRBV7-9; CDR3 DNA: TGTGCCAGCAGCAAAGGACAGGGACCAAACTACGAGCAGTACTTC; CDR3 protein: CASSKGQGPNYEQYF
J gene: TRBJ1-4; clone size: .; D gene: .; V gene: TRBV19; CDR3 DNA: TGTGCCAGTAGTATTGGAGGCACTCGTGAAAAACTGTTTTTT; CDR3 protein: CASSIGGTREKLFF
J gene: TRBJ1-4; clone size: .; D gene: .; V gene: TRBV2; CDR3 DNA: TGTGCCAGCAGTGAAGCTCCAGGGAGGGCTAATAATGAAAAACTGTTTTTT; CDR3 protein: CASSEAPGRANNEKLFF
J gene: TRBJ1-1; clone size: .; D gene: .; V gene: TRBV19; CDR3 DNA: TGTGCCAGCGTCCTCGACCCCCGGGGCACTGAAGCTTTCTTT; CDR3 protein: CASVLDPRGTEAFF
J gene: TRBJ1-1; clone size: .; D gene: TRBD1; V gene: TRBV12-5; CDR3 DNA: TGTGCTAGTGCCAAGCCCGGGACAGGGGAGGCTTTCTTT; CDR3 protein: CASAKPGTGEAFF
J gene: TRBJ2-2; clone size: .; D gene: .; V gene: TRBV5-4; CDR3 DNA: TGTGCCAGCAGCTTGGAGAGTGAAGTCGGGGAGCTGTTTTTT; CDR3 protein: CASSLESEVGELFF
J gene: TRBJ2-1; clone size: .; D gene: TRBD2; V gene: TRBV6-5; CDR3 DNA: TGTGCCAGCAGTCTTCGACTAGCGAGGTACAATGAGCAGTTCTTC; CDR3 protein: CASSLRLARYNEQFF
J gene: TRBJ2-3; clone size: .; D gene: .; V gene: TRBV30; CDR3 DNA: TGTGCCTGGAGTAGGCAGGTAGACACAGATACGCAGTATTTT; CDR3 protein: CAWSRQVDTDTQYF
J gene: TRBJ1-6; clone size: .; D gene: .; V gene: TRBV19; CDR3 DNA: TGTGCCAGTACATCAACTCGCAATTCACCCCTCCACTTT; CDR3 protein: CASTSTRNSPLHF
J gene: TRBJ2-5; clone size: .; D gene: TRBD2; V gene: TRBV15; CDR3 DNA: TGTGCCACCAGCACCAGATGGGAGGGGAGGGGAGAGACCCAGTACTTC; CDR3 protein: CATSTRWEGRGETQYF
J gene: TRBJ2-1; clone size: .; D gene: .; V gene: TRBV7-2; CDR3 DNA: TGTGCCAGCAGCTTATGGAGGGGACGTGAGCAGTTCTTC; CDR3 protein: CASSLWRGREQFF
J gene: TRBJ1-2; clone size: .; D gene: .; V gene: TRBV11-3; CDR3 DNA: TGTGCCAGCAGCTTAGAATCACGGACAGCCCCGACCTTC; CDR3 protein: CASSLESRTAPTF
J gene: TRBJ2-1; clone size: .; D gene: .; V gene: TRBV9; CDR3 DNA: TGTGCCAGCAGCGAGGCGACAGTTGCGCAGTTCTTC; CDR3 protein: CASSEATVAQFF
J gene: TRBJ1-6; clone size: .; D gene: .; V gene: TRBV28; CDR3 DNA: TGTGCCAGCAGTCCTGCCAACGGGGTTAATTCACCCCTCCACTTT; CDR3 protein: CASSPANGVNSPLHF
J gene: TRBJ2-2; clone size: .; D gene: TRBD2; V gene: TRBV10-2; CDR3 DNA: TGCGCCAGCAGTGGGAAGCGGGGACTAGCGGACGGCGGGGAGCTGTTTTTT; CDR3 protein: CASSGKRGLADGGELFF
J gene: TRBJ1-2; clone size: .; D gene: TRBD1; V gene: TRBV6-5; CDR3 DNA: TGTGCCAGCACCACGTCGGGACAGTACTATGGCTACACCTTC; CDR3 protein: CASTTSGQYYGYTF